This T cell receptor (beta chain) was sequenced during a study of cytomegalovirus exposure and HLA in healthy donors. Findings and caveats of the study: TCR beta V segments were, for the most part, productive about 87% or about 30% of the time in an earlier analysis. Fewer N-insertions (relative to the roughly 720-donor mean) were reportedly seen in an Asian-associated ancestry cluster in a later analysis.

This CDR3 contains 13 residues. Germline V CDR1 and CDR2: SGHNT, YENEEA. V was clipped by 7 bases and J by 2 bases, with 6 bases between them. PCR primers comprised 60 Vbeta and 13 Jbeta primers. Sequenced by immunoSEQ multiplex PCR; TCRdb stores in-frame clones only, minus some. Here the sample spans 150,000 to 200,000 clones, 80% being singletons. Concerning this clone itself: What it binds is unknown.

The rearrangement joins TRBV11-3 to TRBJ1-6; D not resolved. The receptor was derived from a woman between 40 and 55 years old in good health and CMV-seronegative. Sequencing was done on a sample of PBMCs. CDR3 residues: CASTPTYNSPLHF. Written as DNA, the CDR3 is TGTGCCAGCACCCCAACCTATAATTCACCCCTCCACTTT.